These 2 T cell receptor beta chains were all obtained from the same sample, sequenced in a study of cytotoxic CD8 clonotypes in ibrutinib-treated CLL. Sequencing was performed with immunoSEQ multiplex PCR; in TCRdb, only in-frame clones are kept and a portion is missing. The sample shows some 290,000 clones, roughly 85% of them seen only once. The material sequenced was PBMCs, taken before ibrutinib treatment. The receptor source for this set is a human donor with chronic lymphocytic leukemia.

The V and J genes are TRBV4-2 and TRBJ2-7; 8 bases line up with TRBD2. The CDR3 sequence is 16 residues long. Germline V CDR1 and CDR2: LGHNA, YNFKEQ. V lost 2 bases and J lost 0; bases outside the gene matches: 6. DNA for the CDR3: TGTGCCAGCAGCCAAAACGCACTAGCGGACTCCTACGAGCAGTACTTC. As protein: CASSQNALADSYEQYF.

The V and J genes are TRBV7-8 and TRBJ1-2; 10 bases match TRBD1. This CDR3 comprises 14 residues. Losses at the gene ends were 6 bases for V and 7 bases for J; bases not matched to a gene: 8. Germline-derived CDR1 and CDR2 are SGHVS and FQNEAQ. Here the CDR3 reads CASSFGTGALGYTF. The CDR3 DNA is TGTGCCAGCAGTTTTGGGACAGGGGCCCTTGGCTACACCTTC.